Below, 3 T cell receptor beta chains from the same sample are listed, as sequenced in a study of post-analysis software for immune sequencing data. Study-level findings and limits: In patients, TRBV5-6, TRBV5-1 and TRBV20-1 belonged to five or six TRBV segments found more frequently than in controls.

Unique molecular identifiers tagged the TCR beta cDNA libraries. Each CDR3 protein gets one entry after TCRdb re-called the PCR reads with MiXCR. There are a few hundred thousand distinct CDR3 sequences in the sample; more than 30% occur only once, and less than 8% lies in the top ten. These receptors are not linked to any known antigen. Sequenced input: blood. These receptors were collected from a girl aged 2-10 years with multiple sclerosis.

The chain recombines TRBV11-1 with TRBJ2-3, with 7 nucleotides matching TRBD1. The length of the CDR3 is 17 residues. The V gene's germline CDR1 is SGHAT and CDR2 FQDESV (reference sequence). V dropped 1 base and J dropped 2; count of bases not matched to a gene: 9. The CDR3 nucleotides are TGTGCCAGCAGCTTAGAGGGACAGCCACCGTACACAGATACGCAGTATTTT. Amino acid sequence: CASSLEGQPPYTDTQYF.

The chain joins TRBV29-1 to TRBJ2-2; D is possibly TRBD2 (5 bases). Germline CDR1 SQVTM, CDR2 ANQGSEA. Trimming took 4 bases from V and 3 from J, leaving 12 bases between them. The CDR3 consists of 14 residues. The CDR3 loop reads CSVVLEAYTGELFF. The CDR3 bases are TGCAGCGTTGTTTTGGAGGCCTACACCGGGGAGCTGTTTTTT.

This clonotype has only a few counts. The V call is TRBV7-6, the J call TRBJ1-6; a possible D gene is TRBD1 (5 bases). From germline, CDR1 is SGHVS and CDR2 FNYEAQ. This CDR3 has 13 residues. V was clipped by 6 bases and J by 7 bases, with 10 bases between them. CDR3 region: CASSWTTNSPLHF. CDR3 nucleotide sequence: TGTGCCAGCAGTTGGACAACCAATTCACCCCTCCACTTT. Complete variable domain (other parts from reference TRBV7-6 and TRBJ1-6): GAGVSQSPRYKVTKRGQDVALRCDPISGHVSLYWYRQALGQGPEFLTYFNYEAQQDKSGLPNDRFSAERPEGSISTLTIQRTEQRDSAMYRCASSWTTNSPLHFGNGTRLTVT.